A single sample gave rise to the 29 T cell receptor beta chains below, sequenced in a study of post-analysis software for immune sequencing data. Study conclusions and caveats: About five TRBV segments were more frequent in patients than controls; TRBV5-6, TRBV5-1 and TRBV20-1 belonged to this group.

The antigens of these receptors remain unknown. Incorporated into the TCR beta cDNA libraries were unique molecular identifiers, which served to reduce PCR and sequencing biases. In TCRdb, the PCR reads were re-called with MiXCR into one record per CDR3 protein. The sample has 820,000 or so distinct CDR3 sequences, roughly 58% seen once. Sample: blood. The receptors were sampled from a girl between 10 and 17 years old with multiple sclerosis.

This chain uses TRBV6-5 with TRBJ2-1, with 8 bases fitting TRBD2. CDR1 is MNHEY and CDR2 is SVGAGI in the germline V gene. V gave up 4 bases and J gave up 7 bases; unmatched junction bases: 9. The CDR3 loop spans 15 amino acids. The CDR3 loop reads CASSFLAGGRNEQFF. CDR3 in DNA: TGTGCCAGCAGTTTCCTAGCGGGTGGGAGGAATGAGCAGTTCTTC.

This clonotype appeared a single time. The chain recombines TRBV5-5 with TRBJ1-2; 8 bases are a match to TRBD1. CDR3 size: 13 residues. The germline CDR1 and CDR2 sequences are SGHKS and YYEKEE (reference sequence). J lost 7 bases, V lost 4 bases, and 6 bases had no gene match. CDR3 nucleotides: TGTGCCAGCAGCGAGGACAGGGTTATTGGCTACACCTTC. Translating it yields CASSEDRVIGYTF.

The V and J genes are TRBV10-3 and TRBJ2-3, with 8 bases lining up with TRBD1. With V trimmed by 10 bases and J by 0 bases, 6 bases remained unmatched. In germline, CDR1 is ENHRY, CDR2 SYGVKD. The CDR3 loop spans 14 amino acids. CDR3 protein: CATRQGLSTDTQYF. The CDR3 coding sequence is TGTGCCACTCGACAGGGGCTTAGCACAGATACGCAGTATTTT.

The J gene is TRBJ1-2, the V gene TRBV7-9, with D uncertain. Trimming left V 0 bases short and J 3 bases short, with 5 bases between. The CDR3 is 13 residues long. CDR1 and CDR2 (germline): SEHNR, FQNEAQ (reference sequence). The CDR3 loop is CASSLAHYYGYTF. The DNA of the CDR3 is TGTGCCAGCAGCTTAGCACACTACTATGGCTACACCTTC. Complete variable domain (other parts from reference TRBV7-9 and TRBJ1-2): DTGVSQNPRHKITKRGQNVTFRCDPISEHNRLYWYRQTLGQGPEFLTYFQNEAQLEKSRLLSDRFSAERPKGSFSTLEIQRTEQGDSAMYLCASSLAHYYGYTFGSGTRLTVV.

This clonotype was seen once. The genes are TRBV7-6 and TRBJ2-1; D is unclear. CDR1 is SGHVS, CDR2 FNYEAQ, per germline. The CDR3 extends over 16 amino acids. Trimming pared 5 bases from V and 0 bases from J, leaving 14 bases between. Written as DNA, the CDR3 is TGTGCCAGCAGCCCCGAGGCGGTCAGCTCCTACAATGAGCAGTTCTTC. Residues: CASSPEAVSSYNEQFF. Drawing the rest from reference TRBV7-6 and TRBJ2-1, the complete variable domain is GAGVSQSPRYKVTKRGQDVALRCDPISGHVSLYWYRQALGQGPEFLTYFNYEAQQDKSGLPNDRFSAERPEGSISTLTIQRTEQRDSAMYRCASSPEAVSSYNEQFFGPGTRLTVL.

The CDR3 protein is CASSPSGIYEQYF. Here the CDR3 DNA reads TGCGCCAGCAGTCCCAGCGGTATCTACGAGCAGTACTTC. The gene calls are TRBV5-1 and TRBJ2-7; D might be TRBD2 (5 bases). The V gene lost 5 bases and the J gene lost 3 bases, with 12 bases spanning the gap. The CDR3 spans 13 residues. Per the germline V gene, CDR1 is SGHRS and CDR2 is YFSETQ.

In this sample, this clonotype turned up a few times. This chain joins TRBV5-1 and TRBJ2-1, with no clear D. CDR3 length: 12 residues. Germline CDR1 and CDR2: SGHRS and YFSETQ. The ends were cut back, 5 bases at V and 3 bases at J, with 6 bases in the middle. The CDR3 DNA reads TGCGCCAGCAGGGACGTCTACAATGAGCAGTTCTTC. It encodes CASRDVYNEQFF.

This rearrangement joins TRBV12-3 or TRBV12-4 to TRBJ2-7, with D maybe TRBD2 (5 bases). Trimming left V 3 bases short and J 4 bases short, with 13 bases between. The CDR3 loop spans 14 amino acids. CDR3 bases: TGTGCCAGCAGTTTTGTGGGAGTAGCTTACGAGCAGTACTTC. This codes for CASSFVGVAYEQYF.

CDR3 sequence reads: CASSQGLAGGEGETQYF. DNA of the CDR3: TGCGCCAGCAGCCAAGGACTAGCGGGGGGAGAAGGGGAGACCCAGTACTTC. The V gene is TRBV4-1, the J gene TRBJ2-7, with 13 bases aligning to TRBD2. The J call may be wrong; the DNA end is better matched by TRBJ2-5. The CDR3 sequence is 17 residues long. Germline CDR1 reads MGHRA; CDR2 reads YSYEKL.

The rearrangement links TRBV7-2 to TRBJ1-1, with a possible D match to TRBD1 (6 bases). V was pared by 2 bases and J by 4 bases, with 11 bases between. The CDR3 has 14 amino acids. CDR1 and CDR2 from the germline V gene are SGHTA and FQGNSA. The CDR3 coding sequence is TGTGCCAGCAGCTTATACAGGGCGACCACTGAAGCTTTCTTT. This translates into CASSLYRATTEAFF.

This chain uses TRBV29-1 with TRBJ2-5; tentatively, D is TRBD1 or TRBD2 (6 bases each). Between the trimmed V and J ends, which lost 8 bases and 3 bases, there was a span of 13 bases. CDR1 SQVTM and CDR2 ANQGSEA come from the germline V gene. CDR3 length: 12 residues. DNA for the CDR3: TGCAGCTTCTACGGGGGCAAAGAGACCCAGTACTTC. Translated, it gives CSFYGGKETQYF.

The rearrangement joins TRBV5-1 to TRBJ1-2; D perhaps matches TRBD1 (5 bases). The CDR3 spans 15 residues. Per the germline V gene, CDR1 is SGHRS and CDR2 is YFSETQ. The V and J ends lost 0 bases and 2 bases respectively, with 11 bases between them. The CDR3, as DNA: TGCGCCAGCAGCTTGGCCCCCGGGGGGAACTATGGCTACACCTTC. This sequence encodes CASSLAPGGNYGYTF.

This clonotype was detected only a few times. CDR3 protein: CASSEGRLRDTQYF. The CDR3, as DNA: TGTGCCAGCAGCGAAGGACGGTTAAGGGATACGCAGTATTTT. The chain employs TRBV9 and TRBJ2-3; D remains unclear. Trimming removed 3 bases from V and 6 bases from J, with 14 bases in between. This CDR3 is 14 amino acids long. Germline V gene sequence: CDR1 SGDLS, CDR2 YYNGEE.

This clonotype came up many times. The chain links TRBV5-1 to TRBJ2-1; either TRBD1 or TRBD2 may fit D (5 bases each). Trimming stripped 0 bases from V and 1 base from J, with 8 bases between. CDR3 length equals 15 residues. Germline CDR1 SGHRS, CDR2 YFSETQ. CDR3 amino acids: CASSLGGVSYNEQFF. The CDR3 bases are TGCGCCAGCAGCTTGGGAGGGGTATCCTACAATGAGCAGTTCTTC.

The V gene is TRBV20-1, the J gene TRBJ2-3; D not certain. CDR1 and CDR2 from the germline V gene are DFQATT and SNEGSKA (reference sequence). CDR3 length: 14 amino acids. Trimming pared 3 bases from V and 3 bases from J, leaving 13 bases between. This chain's CDR3 is CSARDVQGTDTQYF. The CDR3 DNA follows: TGCAGTGCTAGGGACGTCCAAGGGACAGATACGCAGTATTTT.

This clonotype has just a few counts. The rearrangement uses TRBV4-1 and TRBJ2-5; D gene ambiguous. Trimming removed 9 bases at V and 5 bases at J, with 16 bases between. This CDR3 comprises 13 residues. The germline gives CDR1 MGHRA, CDR2 YSYEKL. The CDR3 sequence: CARRPDHTETQYF. CDR3 nucleotide sequence: TGCGCCAGGAGACCAGACCACACGGAGACCCAGTACTTC.

The chain couples TRBV15 to TRBJ2-5, with D perhaps TRBD1 (6 bases). Germline CDR1 LNHNV, CDR2 YYDKDF (reference sequence). The CDR3 is made up of 15 amino acids. V was pared by 6 bases and J by 3 bases, with 17 bases between. CDR3 nucleotide sequence: TGTGCCACCAGTCCCCGGACAGCGTTCGAAGAGACCCAGTACTTC. This gives the protein CATSPRTAFEETQYF.

J is TRBJ2-3 and V is TRBV13; D is perhaps TRBD1 or TRBD2 (5 bases each). The V gene lost 5 bases and the J gene lost 4 bases, with 10 bases spanning the gap. The germline CDR1 and CDR2 sequences are PRHDT and FYEKMQ (reference sequence). The CDR3 has 13 amino acids. The CDR3 protein is CASSILGADTQYF. CDR3 bases: TGTGCCAGCAGCATACTGGGGGCAGATACGCAGTATTTT.

The V and J genes are TRBV9 and TRBJ2-3, with TRBD2 identical over 14 bases. This CDR3 has 18 amino acids. After removal of 3 bases from V and 3 bases from J, the junction contained 9 bases not matched to a gene. Germline CDR1 SGDLS, CDR2 YYNGEE. For the CDR3, the DNA is TGTGCCAGCAGCGAGGGACTAGCGGGAGTAATCTCGACAGATACGCAGTATTTT. It yields the protein CASSEGLAGVISTDTQYF.

The chain is built from TRBV20-1 and TRBJ2-7; D assignment may be TRBD1 or TRBD2 (7 bases each). Trimming shortened V by 3 bases and J by 3 bases, and 24 bases separated the two germline ends. The CDR3 sequence is 17 residues long. The germline V gene has CDR1 DFQATT and CDR2 SNEGSKA (reference sequence). This CDR3 reads CSASLYGEGASYYEQYF. The CDR3 DNA reads TGCAGTGCTAGCCTCTATGGGGAGGGGGCGAGTTACTACGAGCAGTACTTC.

The chain couples TRBV5-1 to TRBJ2-5, with D unresolved. Germline loops: CDR1 SGHRS, CDR2 YFSETQ. V was shortened by 0 bases and J by 2 bases, with 5 bases between the two germline ends. This CDR3 has 13 residues. As DNA, the CDR3 is TGCGCCAGCAGCTTGGCGATGCAAGAGACCCAGTACTTC. This gives the protein CASSLAMQETQYF.

There are a few counts of this clonotype. This chain uses TRBV6-5 with TRBJ2-5; weak D call: TRBD2 (6 bases). This CDR3 is 15 amino acids long. Germline CDR1 reads MNHEY; CDR2 reads SVGAGI. V was shortened by 5 bases and J by 4 bases, with 17 bases between the two germline ends. The CDR3 region is CASSPTSYGGETQYF. Written as DNA, the CDR3 is TGTGCCAGCAGTCCAACTAGCTACGGGGGAGAGACCCAGTACTTC.

Notes on this clonotype: The junction departs from germline at one end; a sequencing error may be responsible. J is TRBJ2-7 and V is TRBV12-3 or TRBV12-4; no definite D call. This CDR3 has 12 amino acids. Here the CDR3 reads CASSFWVSEQYF. The CDR3 region has the DNA TGTGCCAGTAGTTTCTGGGTAAGCGAGCAGTACTTC.

The chain is built from TRBV3-1 and TRBJ2-1, with 12 bases matching TRBD2. CDR1 is LGHDT and CDR2 is YNNKEL in the germline V gene (reference sequence). The CDR3 extends over 16 amino acids. With V trimmed by 4 bases and J by 8 bases, 9 bases remained unmatched. The CDR3 bases are TGTGCCAGCAGCCCCTGGGCTAGCGGGGGGGCCCATGAGCAGTTCTTC. It is translated as CASSPWASGGAHEQFF.

J is TRBJ2-1 and V is TRBV12-3 or TRBV12-4; TRBD2 matches at 11 bases. With V trimmed by 6 bases and J by 7 bases, 11 bases remained unmatched. The CDR3 is 16 amino acids. CDR3 DNA: TGTGCCAGCAGGACCTTAGCGGGAGGGCCGGGGAATGAGCAGTTCTTC. The encoded protein is CASRTLAGGPGNEQFF.

The chain uses TRBV4-1 and TRBJ1-1; D may be TRBD1 (6 bases). Germline CDR1 reads MGHRA; CDR2 reads YSYEKL. The germline V and J ends were trimmed by 6 bases and 11 bases, with 22 bases remaining between them. The CDR3 extends over 14 amino acids. CDR3 sequence (DNA): TGCGCCAGCAGGCCCACTGGGACAAAAGCTGTGGCTTTCTTT. Translated, it gives CASRPTGTKAVAFF.

The chain is built from TRBV7-2 and TRBJ2-3, with TRBD1 matching 9 bases. Germline assignment: CDR1 SGHTA and CDR2 FQGNSA. The CDR3 loop spans 14 amino acids. With 5 bases clipped from V and 5 bases from J, the junction kept 5 bases outside the gene matches. Here the CDR3 reads CASSLDRGVDTQYF. The CDR3 coding sequence is TGTGCCAGCAGCCTGGACAGGGGAGTAGATACGCAGTATTTT.

This clonotype was picked up one time. The chain carries TRBV6-1 and TRBJ2-7, with 9 bases fitting TRBD2. In germline, CDR1 is MNHNS, CDR2 SASEGT. Unmatched junction bases numbered 7, after V lost 6 bases and J lost 4 bases. The CDR3 is 14 amino acids. Here the CDR3 reads CASRALAGSYEQYF. The CDR3 DNA reads TGTGCCAGCAGGGCCCTAGCGGGAAGTTACGAGCAGTACTTC.

This clonotype has just one count. The chain links TRBV3-1 to TRBJ2-5; maybe TRBD2 (6 bases). V was trimmed by 1 base and J by 13 bases, leaving 13 bases between them. The CDR3 runs 12 residues. The germline CDR1 and CDR2 sequences are LGHDT and YNNKEL (reference sequence). The CDR3 DNA sequence: TGTGCCAGCAGCCAAGTGGGAGGACGGGTGTACTTC. Amino acid sequence: CASSQVGGRVYF.